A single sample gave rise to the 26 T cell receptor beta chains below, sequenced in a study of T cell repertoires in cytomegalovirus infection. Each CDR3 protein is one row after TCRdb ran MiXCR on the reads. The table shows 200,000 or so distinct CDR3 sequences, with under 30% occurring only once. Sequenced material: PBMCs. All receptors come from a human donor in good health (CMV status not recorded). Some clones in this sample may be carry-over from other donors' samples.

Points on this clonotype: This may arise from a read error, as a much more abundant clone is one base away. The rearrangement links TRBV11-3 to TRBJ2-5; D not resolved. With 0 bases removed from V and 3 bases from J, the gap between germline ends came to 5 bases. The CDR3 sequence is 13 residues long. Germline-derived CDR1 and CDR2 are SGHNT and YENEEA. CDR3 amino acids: CASSLEREETQYF. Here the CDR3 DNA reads TGTGCCAGCAGCTTAGAAAGGGAAGAGACCCAGTACTTC.

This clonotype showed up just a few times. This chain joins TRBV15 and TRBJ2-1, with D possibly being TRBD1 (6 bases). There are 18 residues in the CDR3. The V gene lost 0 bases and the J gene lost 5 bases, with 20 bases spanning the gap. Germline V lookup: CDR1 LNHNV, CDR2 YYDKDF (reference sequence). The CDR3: CATSRDVQGQNFHNEQFF. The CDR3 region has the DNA TGTGCCACCAGCAGAGATGTACAAGGACAGAATTTTCACAATGAGCAGTTCTTC.

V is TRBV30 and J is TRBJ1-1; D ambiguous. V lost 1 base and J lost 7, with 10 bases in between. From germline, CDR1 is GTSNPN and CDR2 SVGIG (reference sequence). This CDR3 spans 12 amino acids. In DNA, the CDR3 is TGTGCCTGGAGTGCCCGTGGGATTGAAGCTTTCTTT. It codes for CAWSARGIEAFF. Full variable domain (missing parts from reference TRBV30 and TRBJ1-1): SQTIHQWPATLVQPVGSPLSLECTVEGTSNPNLYWYRQAAGRGLQLLFYSVGIGQISSEVPQNLSASRPQDRQFILSSKKLLLSDSGFYLCAWSARGIEAFFGQGTRLTVV.

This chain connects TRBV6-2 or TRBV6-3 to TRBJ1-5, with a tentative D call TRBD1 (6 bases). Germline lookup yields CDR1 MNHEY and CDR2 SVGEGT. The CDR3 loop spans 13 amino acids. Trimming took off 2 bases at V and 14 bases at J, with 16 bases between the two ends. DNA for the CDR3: TGTGCCAGCAGTTACATCGAAGCAGGGGACAAGCATTTT. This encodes CASSYIEAGDKHF.

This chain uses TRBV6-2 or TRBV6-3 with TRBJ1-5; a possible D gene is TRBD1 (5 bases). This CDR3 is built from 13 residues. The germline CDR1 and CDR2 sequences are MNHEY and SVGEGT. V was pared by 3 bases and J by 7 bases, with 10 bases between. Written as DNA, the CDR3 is TGTGCCAGCAGTTATCAGGGTATGCAGCCCCAGCATTTT. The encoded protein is CASSYQGMQPQHF.

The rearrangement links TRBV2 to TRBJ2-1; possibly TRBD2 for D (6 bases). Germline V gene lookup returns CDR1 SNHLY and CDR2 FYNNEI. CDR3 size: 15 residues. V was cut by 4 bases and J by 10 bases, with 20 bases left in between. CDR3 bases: TGTGCCAGCAGTGCCCTAACGGGGCTTGGGAGGGAGCAGTTCTTC. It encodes CASSALTGLGREQFF.

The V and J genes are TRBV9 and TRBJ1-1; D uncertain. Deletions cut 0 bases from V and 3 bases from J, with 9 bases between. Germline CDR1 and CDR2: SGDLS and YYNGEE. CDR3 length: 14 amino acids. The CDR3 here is CASSVGEGDTEAFF. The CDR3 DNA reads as TGTGCCAGCAGCGTAGGGGAGGGTGACACTGAAGCTTTCTTT.

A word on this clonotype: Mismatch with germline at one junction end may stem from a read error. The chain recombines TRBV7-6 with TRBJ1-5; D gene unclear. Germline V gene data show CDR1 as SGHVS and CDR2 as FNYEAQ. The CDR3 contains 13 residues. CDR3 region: CASSLDGNQPHHF. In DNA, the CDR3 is TGTGCCAGCAGCTTAGACGGCAATCAGCCCCATCATTTT. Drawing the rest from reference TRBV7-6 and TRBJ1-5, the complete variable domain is GAGVSQSPRYKVTKRGQDVALRCDPISGHVSLYWYRQALGQGPEFLTYFNYEAQQDKSGLPNDRFSAERPEGSISTLTIQRTEQRDSAMYRCASSLDGNQPHHFGDGTRLSIL.

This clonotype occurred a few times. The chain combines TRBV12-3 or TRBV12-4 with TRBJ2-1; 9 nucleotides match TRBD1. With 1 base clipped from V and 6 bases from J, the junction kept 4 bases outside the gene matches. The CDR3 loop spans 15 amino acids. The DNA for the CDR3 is TGTGCCAGCAGTTTAGAGGACAGGGGACGCAATGAGCAGTTCTTC. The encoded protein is CASSLEDRGRNEQFF.

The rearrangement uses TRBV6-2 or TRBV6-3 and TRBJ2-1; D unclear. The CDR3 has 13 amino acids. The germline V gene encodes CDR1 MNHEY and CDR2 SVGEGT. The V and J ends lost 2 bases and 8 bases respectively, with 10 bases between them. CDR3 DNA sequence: TGTGCCAGCAGTTACCGCCCGGAGTATGAGCAGTTCTTC. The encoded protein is CASSYRPEYEQFF.

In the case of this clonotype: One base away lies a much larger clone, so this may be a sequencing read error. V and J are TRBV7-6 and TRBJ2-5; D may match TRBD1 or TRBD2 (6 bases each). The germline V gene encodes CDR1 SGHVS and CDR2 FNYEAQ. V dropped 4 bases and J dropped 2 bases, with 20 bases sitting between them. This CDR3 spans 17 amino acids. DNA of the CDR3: TGTGCCAGCAGCTCCCTAAGGAGGGTGGACAGACAAGAGACCCAGTACTTC. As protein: CASSSLRRVDRQETQYF.

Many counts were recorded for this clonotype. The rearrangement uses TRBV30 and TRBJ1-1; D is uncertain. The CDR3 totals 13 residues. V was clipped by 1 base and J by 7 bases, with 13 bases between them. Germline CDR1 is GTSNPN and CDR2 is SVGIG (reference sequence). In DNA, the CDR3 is TGTGCCTGGAGTGGGCCAAGACATCATGAAGCTTTCTTT. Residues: CAWSGPRHHEAFF. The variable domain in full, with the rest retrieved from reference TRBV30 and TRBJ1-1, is SQTIHQWPATLVQPVGSPLSLECTVEGTSNPNLYWYRQAAGRGLQLLFYSVGIGQISSEVPQNLSASRPQDRQFILSSKKLLLSDSGFYLCAWSGPRHHEAFFGQGTRLTVV.

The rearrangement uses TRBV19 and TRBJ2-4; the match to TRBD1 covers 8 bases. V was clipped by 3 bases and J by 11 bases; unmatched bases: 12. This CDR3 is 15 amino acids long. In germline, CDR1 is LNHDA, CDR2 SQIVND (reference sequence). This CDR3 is CASSIPAQGVNVQYF. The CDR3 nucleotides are TGTGCCAGTAGTATCCCCGCACAGGGGGTGAATGTTCAGTACTTC.

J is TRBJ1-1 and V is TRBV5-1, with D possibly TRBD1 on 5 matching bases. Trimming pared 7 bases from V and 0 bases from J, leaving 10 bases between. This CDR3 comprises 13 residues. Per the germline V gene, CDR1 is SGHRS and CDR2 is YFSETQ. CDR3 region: CASWGSMNTEAFF. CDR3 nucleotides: TGCGCCAGCTGGGGGTCTATGAACACTGAAGCTTTCTTT.

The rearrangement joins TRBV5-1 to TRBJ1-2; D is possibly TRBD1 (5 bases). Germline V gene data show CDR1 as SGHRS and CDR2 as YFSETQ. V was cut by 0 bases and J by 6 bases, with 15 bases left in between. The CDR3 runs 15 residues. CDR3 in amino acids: CASSLGQGDLHGYTF. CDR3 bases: TGCGCCAGCAGCTTGGGGCAGGGCGATCTACATGGCTACACCTTC.

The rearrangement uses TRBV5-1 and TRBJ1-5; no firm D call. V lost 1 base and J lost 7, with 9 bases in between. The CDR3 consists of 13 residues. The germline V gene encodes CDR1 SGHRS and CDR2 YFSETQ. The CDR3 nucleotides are TGCGCCAGCAGCTTGAATCTAGGGCAGCCCCAGCATTTT. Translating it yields CASSLNLGQPQHF.

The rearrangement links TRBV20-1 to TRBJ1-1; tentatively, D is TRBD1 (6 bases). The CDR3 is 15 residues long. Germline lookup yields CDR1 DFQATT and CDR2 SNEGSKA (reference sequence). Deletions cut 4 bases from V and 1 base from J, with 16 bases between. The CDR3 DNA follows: TGCAGTGCTACTTCCCCTCGGGGGGCGAACACTGAAGCTTTCTTT. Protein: CSATSPRGANTEAFF.

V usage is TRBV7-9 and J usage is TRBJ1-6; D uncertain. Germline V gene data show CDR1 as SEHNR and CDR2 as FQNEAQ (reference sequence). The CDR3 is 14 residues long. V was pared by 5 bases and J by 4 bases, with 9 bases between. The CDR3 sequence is CASSPLGYNSPLHF. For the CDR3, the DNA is TGTGCCAGCAGCCCTCTGGGATATAATTCACCCCTCCACTTT.

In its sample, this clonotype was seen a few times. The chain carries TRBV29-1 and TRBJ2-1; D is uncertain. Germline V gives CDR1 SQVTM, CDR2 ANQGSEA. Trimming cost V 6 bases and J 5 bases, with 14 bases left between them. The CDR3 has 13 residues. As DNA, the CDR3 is TGCAGCGTCCGAACGGGCGGCCACAATGAGCAGTTCTTC. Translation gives CSVRTGGHNEQFF.

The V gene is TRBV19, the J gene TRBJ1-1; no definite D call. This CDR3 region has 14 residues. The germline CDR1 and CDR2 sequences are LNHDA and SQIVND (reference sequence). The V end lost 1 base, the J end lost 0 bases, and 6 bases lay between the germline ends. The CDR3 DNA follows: TGTGCCAGTAGTATAGGCATAGTGAACACTGAAGCTTTCTTT. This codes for CASSIGIVNTEAFF.

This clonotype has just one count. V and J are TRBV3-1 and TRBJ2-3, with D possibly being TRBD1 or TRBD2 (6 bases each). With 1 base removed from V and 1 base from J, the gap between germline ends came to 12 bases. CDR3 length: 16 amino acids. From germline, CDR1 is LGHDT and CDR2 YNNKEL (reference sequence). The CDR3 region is CASSQGGAGRTDTQYF. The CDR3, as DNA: TGTGCCAGCAGCCAAGGGGGGGCTGGACGCACAGATACGCAGTATTTT.

The CDR3 sequence is CAISDTRTGGLNGYTF. CDR3 DNA: TGTGCCATCAGCGATACCAGGACCGGGGGCCTGAATGGCTACACCTTC. The rearrangement links TRBV10-3 to TRBJ1-2; weak D call: TRBD1 (6 bases). Per the germline V gene, CDR1 is ENHRY and CDR2 is SYGVKD. V was cut by 6 bases and J by 6 bases, with 23 bases left in between. The CDR3 runs to 16 residues.

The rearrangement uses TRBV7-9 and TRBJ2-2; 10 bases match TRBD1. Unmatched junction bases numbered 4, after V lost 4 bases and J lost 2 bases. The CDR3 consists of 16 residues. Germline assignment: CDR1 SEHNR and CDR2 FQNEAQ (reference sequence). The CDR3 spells CASSSTTGGNTGELFF. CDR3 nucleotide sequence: TGTGCCAGCAGCTCGACGACAGGGGGCAACACCGGGGAGCTGTTTTTT.

The CDR3 DNA reads as TGCGCCAGCAGCCAAGATCCGACAGGCTATCAGCCCCAGCATTTT. Protein product: CASSQDPTGYQPQHF. The chain combines TRBV4-1 with TRBJ1-5; possible D gene TRBD1, 6 bases. The CDR3 spans 15 residues. CDR1 and CDR2 (germline): MGHRA, YSYEKL. With 0 bases removed from V and 5 bases from J, the gap between germline ends came to 11 bases.

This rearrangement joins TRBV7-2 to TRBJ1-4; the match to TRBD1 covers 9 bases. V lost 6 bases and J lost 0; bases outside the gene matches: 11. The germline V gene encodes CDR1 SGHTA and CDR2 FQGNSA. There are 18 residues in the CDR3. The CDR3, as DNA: TGTGCCAGCAGTCCAGGACAGGGGAGCTTTCCAACTAATGAAAAACTGTTTTTT. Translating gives CASSPGQGSFPTNEKLFF.

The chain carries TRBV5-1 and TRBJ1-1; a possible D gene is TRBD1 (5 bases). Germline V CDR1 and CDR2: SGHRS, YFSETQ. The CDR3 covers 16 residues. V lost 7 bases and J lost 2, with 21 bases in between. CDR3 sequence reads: CASGITGTSRNTEAFF. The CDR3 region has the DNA TGCGCCAGCGGAATCACCGGGACGTCAAGAAACACTGAAGCTTTCTTT.